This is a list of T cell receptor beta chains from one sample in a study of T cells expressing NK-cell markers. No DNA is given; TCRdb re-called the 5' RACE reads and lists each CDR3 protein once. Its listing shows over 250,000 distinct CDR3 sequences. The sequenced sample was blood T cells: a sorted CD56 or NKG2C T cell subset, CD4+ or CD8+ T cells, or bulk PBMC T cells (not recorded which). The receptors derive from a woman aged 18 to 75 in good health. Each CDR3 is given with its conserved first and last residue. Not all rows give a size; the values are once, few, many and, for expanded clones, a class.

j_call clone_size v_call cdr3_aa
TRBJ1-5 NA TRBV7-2 CASSGSPTQPQHF
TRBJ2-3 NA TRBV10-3 CAIRESVPSTDTQYF
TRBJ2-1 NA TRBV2 CAILAGGGNEQFF
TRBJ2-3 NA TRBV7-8 CASSLEARRTDTQYF
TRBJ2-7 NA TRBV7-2 CASSSGLAPYEQYF
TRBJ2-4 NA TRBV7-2 CASSLDEGRGYIQYF
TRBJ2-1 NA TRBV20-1 CSARPGQREVQSSYNEQFF
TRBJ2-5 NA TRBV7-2 CASSPAGDRSETQYF
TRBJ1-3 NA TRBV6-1 CASVPPGHSGNTIYF
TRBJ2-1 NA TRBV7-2 CASSFQRAYNEQFF
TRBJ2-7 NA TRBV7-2 CASSLRSEKTYEQYF
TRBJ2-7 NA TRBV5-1 CASSPGQDYEQYF
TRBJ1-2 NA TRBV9 CASSVDGTRGDYGYTF
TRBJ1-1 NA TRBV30 CAWSVQVMNTEAFF
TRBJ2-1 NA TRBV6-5 CASIFDGSSYNEQFF
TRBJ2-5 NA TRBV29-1 CSVEDRGQETQYF
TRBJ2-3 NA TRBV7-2 CASSFFSDTQYF
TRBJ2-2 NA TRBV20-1 CSATGTATGELFF
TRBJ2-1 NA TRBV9 CASSVATYNEQFF
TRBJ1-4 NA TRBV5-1 CASRRTPMTGDGATNEKLFF
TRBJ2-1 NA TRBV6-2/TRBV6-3 CASSYRRLKYNEQFF
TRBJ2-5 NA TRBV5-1 CASSLAGLQETQYF
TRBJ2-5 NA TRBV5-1 CASSSGGEETQYF
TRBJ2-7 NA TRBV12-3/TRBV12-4 CASSFHGTKYEQYF
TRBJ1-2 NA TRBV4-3 CASSGQGYGYTF
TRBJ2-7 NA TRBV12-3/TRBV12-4 CASSHQQGSYEQYF
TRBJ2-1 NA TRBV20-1 CSAISGSAYNEQFF
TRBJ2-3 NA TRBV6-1 CASSEGRTGADTQYF
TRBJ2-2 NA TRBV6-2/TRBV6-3 CASTHTGSAGELFF
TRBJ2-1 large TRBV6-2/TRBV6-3 CASNLQGSYNEQFF
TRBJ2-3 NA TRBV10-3 CAISESKRAPTDTQYF
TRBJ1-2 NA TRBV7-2 CASSGRDRGTMDYGYTF
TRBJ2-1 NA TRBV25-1 CASSEAAGGYNEQFF
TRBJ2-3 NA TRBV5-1 CASSDPGRRLIDTQYF
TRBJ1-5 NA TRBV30 CAWSDRADQPQHF
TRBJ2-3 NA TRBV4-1 CASSQDPWGPGGTDTQYF
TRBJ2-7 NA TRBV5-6 CASSLVAGGPWNEQYF
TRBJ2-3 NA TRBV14 CASSRRPSVASGLANTSTDTQYF
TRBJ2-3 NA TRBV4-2 CASSPRASGQDTQYF
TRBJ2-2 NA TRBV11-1 CASSSPGLAGGRTGELFF
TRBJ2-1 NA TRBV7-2 CASSLAGGSRLEQFF
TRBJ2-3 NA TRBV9 CASRAGGTDTQYF
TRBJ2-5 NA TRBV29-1 CSVGGDTQETQYF
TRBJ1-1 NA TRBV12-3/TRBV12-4 CASSSIQGLAFF
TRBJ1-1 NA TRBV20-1 CSTRRGNTEAFF
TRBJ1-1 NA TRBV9 CASSGGTTMNTEAFF
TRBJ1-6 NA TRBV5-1 CASSTDQLDSPLHF
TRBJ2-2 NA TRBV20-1 CSAGGGRNTGELFF
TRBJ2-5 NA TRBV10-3 CAISESAASRETQYF
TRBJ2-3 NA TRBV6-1 CATAGRVGTDTQYF
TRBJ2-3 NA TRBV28 CASSQDRVDTQYF
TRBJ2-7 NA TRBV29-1 CSVPGLAGPGGEQYF
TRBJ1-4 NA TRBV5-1 CASSLVGTDNEKLFF
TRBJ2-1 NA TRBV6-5 CASSLAFEQFF
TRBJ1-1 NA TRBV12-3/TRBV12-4 CASSFKDRGTEAFF
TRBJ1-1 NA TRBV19 CASSIAGLLASGKNTEAFF
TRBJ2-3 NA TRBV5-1 CASSVTWDTQYF
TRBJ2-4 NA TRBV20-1 CSARPHTRAKNIQYF
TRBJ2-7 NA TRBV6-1 CASSAEGGLGYEQYF
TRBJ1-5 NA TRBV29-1 CSVRRGVGQPQHF